The 19 T cell receptor beta chains below come from one sample, sequenced in a study of T-cell reconstitution after alpha-beta-depleted transplantation in children. Unique molecular identifiers were used to barcode this TCRbeta library. A single record per CDR3 protein comes from TCRdb applying MiXCR to the PCR reads. The data show about 580,000 distinct CDR3 sequences, about 21% seen once. This material consisted of PBMCs, mostly from graft donor cells, taken 360 days after TCRalphabeta/CD19-depleted stem cell transplant. These receptor sequences come from a boy younger than two who had a stem cell transplant for acute myeloid leukemia, so the T cells may come from the graft donor.

The chain uses TRBV27 and TRBJ2-1; maybe TRBD2 (5 bases). CDR3 size: 13 residues. Germline-derived CDR1 and CDR2 are MNHEY and SMNVEV (reference sequence). V lost 3 bases to trimming and J lost 8 bases, with 11 bases between them. The CDR3 here is CASSLRVGYEQFF. The CDR3 coding sequence is TGTGCCAGCAGTTTGAGGGTGGGCTATGAGCAGTTCTTC.

The chain carries TRBV7-2 and TRBJ1-5; possibly TRBD1 for D (6 bases). Germline V CDR1 and CDR2: SGHTA, FQGNSA. Trimming removed 5 bases at V and 6 bases at J, with 20 bases between. This CDR3 spans 16 amino acids. The CDR3 here is CASSLAVPAQGQPQHF. DNA of the CDR3: TGTGCCAGCAGCCTTGCAGTTCCGGCACAGGGTCAGCCCCAGCATTTT. Full variable domain (outside the CDR3, taken from reference TRBV7-2 and TRBJ1-5): GAGVSQSPSNKVTEKGKDVELRCDPISGHTALYWYRQSLGQGLEFLIYFQGNSAPDKSGLPSDRFSAERTGGSVSTLTIQRTQQEDSAVYLCASSLAVPAQGQPQHFGDGTRLSIL.

The chain recombines TRBV6-1 with TRBJ2-5; possible D gene TRBD2, 5 bases. The V and J ends lost 4 bases and 4 bases respectively, with 10 bases between them. CDR3 length: 13 amino acids. CDR1 is MNHNS, CDR2 SASEGT, per germline. The CDR3 here is CASSAGVRETQYF. In DNA form, the CDR3 reads TGTGCCAGCAGTGCCGGGGTTCGAGAGACCCAGTACTTC.

With regard to this clonotype: It is likely a read error, because the conserved phenylalanine at the end of the CDR3 is missing. In nucleotides, the CDR3 is TGTGCCAGCAGCTTAGACAGTTACAATGAGCAGTTCTAC. Protein product: CASSLDSYNEQFY. This chain uses TRBV7-9 with TRBJ2-1, with no clear D. Germline V gene data show CDR1 as SEHNR and CDR2 as FQNEAQ (reference sequence). This CDR3 has 13 amino acids. The ends were cut back, 1 base at V and 4 bases at J, with 5 bases in the middle.

This clonotype was seen many times. The J gene is TRBJ2-5, the V gene TRBV29-1; TRBD1 is a possible D gene (6 bases). Looked up from germline, CDR1 is SQVTM and CDR2 is ANQGSEA. Trimming removed 2 bases from V and 4 bases from J, with 14 bases in between. The CDR3 spans 14 residues. CDR3: CSVEWGPGGETQYF. The CDR3 DNA sequence: TGCAGCGTTGAATGGGGGCCCGGAGGAGAGACCCAGTACTTC.

The CDR3 nucleotides read TGCGCCAGCAGCCTGGACTTCCCTAGCACAGATACGCAGTATTTT. Protein sequence: CASSLDFPSTDTQYF. The chain carries TRBV5-1 and TRBJ2-3, with D perhaps TRBD2 (5 bases). The CDR3 has 15 residues. V was trimmed by 4 bases and J by 0 bases, leaving 12 bases between them. In germline, CDR1 is SGHRS, CDR2 YFSETQ.

This clonotype occurred a few times. The rearrangement uses TRBV12-3 or TRBV12-4 and TRBJ2-1; 9 bases fit TRBD2. Trimming at V came to 6 bases and at J to 0 bases, leaving 12 bases not matched to a gene. This CDR3 is 18 amino acids long. DNA for the CDR3: TGTGCCAGCAGGCCCTCGCGGGGGGGCGGTAGCTCCTACAATGAGCAGTTCTTC. Translating gives CASRPSRGGGSSYNEQFF.

This clonotype was seen a few times. The chain is built from TRBV11-2 and TRBJ2-7; D ambiguous. The germline V gene has CDR1 SGHAT and CDR2 FQNNGV. Trimming pared 1 base from V and 4 bases from J, leaving 11 bases between. CDR3 length equals 14 residues. CDR3: CASSLGRRTYEQYV. The CDR3 nucleotides read TGTGCCAGCAGCTTAGGGAGAAGGACGTACGAGCAGTACGTC.

This clonotype was seen many times. The chain couples TRBV12-3 or TRBV12-4 to TRBJ1-1, with D unclear. The CDR3 runs to 13 residues. Trimming pared 6 bases from V and 3 bases from J, leaving 11 bases between. The CDR3: CASSTRWDTEAFF. The CDR3 bases are TGTGCCAGCAGCACCCGGTGGGACACTGAAGCTTTCTTT.

This clonotype was detected many times. The V gene is TRBV25-1, the J gene TRBJ1-2; 8 nucleotides match TRBD1. This CDR3 is 13 amino acids long. V trimming: 4 bases; J trimming: 6 bases; junction bases outside the gene matches: 4. The germline V gene has CDR1 MGHDK and CDR2 SYGVNS. CDR3 DNA sequence: TGTGCCAGCAGTGCATACAGGGGGAATGGCTACACCTTC. As protein: CASSAYRGNGYTF.

This clonotype has a handful of counts. The chain uses TRBV20-1 and TRBJ2-3; D is uncertain. V dropped 1 base and J dropped 0 bases, with 14 bases sitting between them. Germline V gene data show CDR1 as DFQATT and CDR2 as SNEGSKA (reference sequence). The CDR3 loop spans 16 amino acids. The DNA for the CDR3 is TGCAGTGCTAGAGGCGCACGGGCTACTAGCACAGATACGCAGTATTTT. It is translated as CSARGARATSTDTQYF.

This clonotype has just a few counts. V usage is TRBV20-1 and J usage is TRBJ2-7, with TRBD2 identical over 10 bases. This CDR3 spans 15 amino acids. Trimming removed 1 base from V and 4 bases from J; junction bases left unmatched: 7. Germline CDR1 and CDR2: DFQATT and SNEGSKA (reference sequence). The chain's CDR3 is CSARGLAGDPYEQYV. CDR3 coding DNA: TGCAGTGCTAGAGGTCTAGCGGGGGACCCTTACGAGCAGTACGTC.

This clonotype was detected a few times. The V and J genes are TRBV5-1 and TRBJ2-5; D is possibly TRBD2 (6 bases). The germline CDR1 and CDR2 sequences are SGHRS and YFSETQ. V gave up 3 bases and J gave up 3 bases, with 15 bases separating them. The CDR3 runs to 15 residues. The CDR3 here is CASSWDGGDEETQYF. The CDR3 DNA reads as TGCGCCAGCAGCTGGGACGGGGGTGACGAAGAGACCCAGTACTTC.

This sequence joins TRBV5-1 and TRBJ1-1, with 7 bases matching TRBD1. CDR1 is SGHRS and CDR2 is YFSETQ in the germline V gene. The CDR3 runs to 13 residues. V was clipped by 0 bases and J by 12 bases; unmatched bases: 8. As DNA, the CDR3 is TGCGCCAGCAGCTTGGGTTTGGGACAGATGACTTTCTTT. Protein product: CASSLGLGQMTFF.

V is TRBV11-2 and J is TRBJ2-1, with 8 bases fitting TRBD2. The germline CDR1 and CDR2 sequences are SGHAT and FQNNGV. CDR3 length: 15 residues. Trimming at V came to 3 bases and at J to 9 bases, leaving 10 bases not matched to a gene. CDR3 amino acids: CASSLKSGGLGEQFF. CDR3 nucleotide sequence: TGTGCCAGCAGCTTGAAAAGCGGGGGCTTGGGTGAGCAGTTCTTC.

Here the CDR3 reads CASSQPTGAYSYEQYF. In nucleotides, the CDR3 is TGTGCCAGCAGCCAACCGACAGGGGCCTATTCCTACGAGCAGTACTTC. The rearrangement links TRBV7-7 to TRBJ2-7, with 8 bases aligning to TRBD1. The CDR3 totals 16 residues. Per germline, CDR1 SSHAT and CDR2 FNYEAQ (reference sequence). The junction had 10 bases not matched to a gene; V was cut back by 5 bases and J by 1 base.

This clonotype came up a few times. CDR3: CASSSRDSLYGYTF. The CDR3 DNA reads TGTGCCAGCAGCTCCCGGGACAGCCTTTATGGCTACACCTTC. The rearrangement links TRBV5-6 to TRBJ1-2; 7 positions agree with TRBD1. Germline CDR1 is SGHDT and CDR2 is YYEEEE. The length of the CDR3 is 14 residues. With 3 bases clipped from V and 5 bases from J, the junction kept 7 bases outside the gene matches. Looking up the rest from reference TRBV5-6 and TRBJ1-2 gives the full variable domain: DAGVTQSPTHLIKTRGQQVTLRCSPKSGHDTVSWYQQALGQGPQFIFQYYEEEERQRGNFPDRFSGHQFPNYSSELNVNALLLGDSALYLCASSSRDSLYGYTFGSGTRLTVV.

The V call is TRBV9, the J call TRBJ2-3; tentative D call: TRBD1 (5 bases). Per the germline V gene, CDR1 is SGDLS and CDR2 is YYNGEE. V was cut by 3 bases and J by 6 bases, with 14 bases left in between. The CDR3 consists of 14 residues. CDR3 protein: CASSDLGATDTQYF. The CDR3, as DNA: TGTGCCAGCAGCGATTTAGGGGCCACGGATACGCAGTATTTT.

This clonotype was observed many times. The V gene is TRBV20-1, the J gene TRBJ2-1, with D perhaps TRBD2 (7 bases). CDR3 size: 16 residues. Trimming removed 0 bases from V and 4 bases from J, with 16 bases in between. Germline V CDR1 and CDR2: DFQATT, SNEGSKA (reference sequence). The CDR3 spells CSAREGRGGVYNEQFF. The CDR3 region has the DNA TGCAGTGCTAGAGAGGGAAGGGGGGGCGTTTACAATGAGCAGTTCTTC.